This entry is about one T cell receptor (beta chain). This clone was detected a few times. Its antigen target is currently unknown. No much larger clone is present one base from it, and per-base qualities are unavailable. This specimen belongs to a study of blood T cell repertoires in COVID-19 (TCRdb year 2020). As for the study more broadly: The collaborator samples originated in the United States, Italy and Spain and spanned the acute and convalescent phases of COVID-19. The prospective study material was composed of cDNA or gDNA derived from T cells, B-cell-depleted T cells, or PBMCs. Deeply sampled blood TCRbeta repertoires from subjects exposed to, actively infected with, or recovered from COVID-19 were included in the dataset. The repertoires were released in a freely available public database intended as a resource for research on the immune response to SARS-CoV-2. Samples came from the ongoing ImmuneRACE study (first 160 participants) plus 1,254 subjects from 6 global collaborators. Sample metadata almost always included a de-identified subject ID, COVID-19 status, age in years and sex. Where HLA class I and class II types were available, the types were taken from metadata supplied by the sample provider, not from assay-based typing.

The paper's findings and limits, for the study overall: The amount of clinical and demographic metadata varied by source and participant and was provided uncurated.

TCRbeta CDR3 regions were amplified from genomic DNA using the immunoSEQ Assay, a bias-controlled multiplex PCR. The source study handled its data this way. The number of nucleated cells in each sample was estimated from the amplification of reference gene primers within the assay. To quantify the absolute abundance of each unique TCRbeta CDR3 rearrangement, sequence reads were collapsed and filtered. For each sample, productive Simpson clonality was calculated by taking the square root of Simpson's diversity index across productive rearrangements. TCRdb obtained this table from immuneACCESS and retained in-frame rearrangements with V and J assigned. These tables miss some clones; where compared with another copy, unresolved V genes account for less than half of the shortfall, and the remainder is unexplained. The V and J calls and clone size come from that table; D and trimming were worked out from the DNA. In all, the sample holds under 200,000 clones, and approximately 84% of those were seen once. The biggest ten clones account for 7.7% of the sample.

CDR1 and CDR2 (SNHLY, FYNNEI) derive from the germline V gene. Relative to germline, V is 4 bases shorter and J is 4 bases shorter, with 13 bases between their ends. Including cysteine and phenylalanine, the CDR3 has 14 amino acids. CDR3 DNA only is kept here, 42 bases in frame from base 1. Samples from volunteer blood donors who had recovered from COVID-19 were contributed by a second Seattle source. The collaborating institutions used their own protocols to collect whole blood in K2EDTA tubes. Collaborator samples were shipped for TCRbeta analysis as frozen whole blood, isolated PBMCs, or DNA extracted from either sample type.

The chain joins TRBV2 to TRBJ1-2; too little of a D gene remains to name it. Sequences were obtained from peripheral blood. This TCR was recovered from a middle-aged man who had recovered from COVID-19. Read as DNA, the sequence is TGTGCCAGCAGTGGGTCGAGAGAGAGCTATGGCTACACCTTC. This gives the protein CASSGSRESYGYTF. The variable domain in full, with residues beyond the CDR3 obtained from the reference TRBV2 and TRBJ1-2 genes, is EPEVTQTPSHQVTQMGQEVILRCVPISNHLYFYWYRQILGQKVEFLVSFYNNEISEKSEIFDDQFSVERPDGSNFTLKIRSTKLEDSAMYFCASSGSRESYGYTFGSGTRLTVV.